Listed here are 18 T cell receptor beta chains from one sample, sequenced in a study of T cell responses to AZD1222 COVID-19 vaccine. Measured with immunoSEQ multiplex PCR; TCRdb has only the in-frame clones, and not every one. The table lists around 150,000 clones, approximately 92% of them singletons. The sequences come from peripheral blood, collected 28 days after the second AZD1222 dose. Receptors originate from an adult who received the AZD1222 COVID-19 vaccine.

This chain uses TRBV10-3 with TRBJ2-7; 8 nucleotides line up with TRBD2. This CDR3 has 13 residues. The germline CDR1 and CDR2 sequences are ENHRY and SYGVKD. The V gene end was trimmed by 8 bases and the J gene end by 8 bases; junction bases not matched to a gene: 11. The CDR3 here is CAIVSNSGTKQYF. As DNA, the CDR3 is TGTGCCATCGTTAGTAATAGCGGGACCAAGCAGTACTTC.

The rearrangement links TRBV25-1 to TRBJ1-5, with a weak D call TRBD1 (5 bases). Deletions cut 7 bases from V and 0 bases from J, with 10 bases between. The CDR3 has 14 residues. CDR1 is MGHDK, CDR2 SYGVNS, per germline. CDR3 loop: CASMGEVSNQPQHF. The DNA for the CDR3 is TGTGCCAGCATGGGGGAGGTTAGCAATCAGCCCCAGCATTTT.

V gene TRBV12-3 or TRBV12-4 combines with J gene TRBJ2-1; D is unclear. V dropped 6 bases and J dropped 1 base, with 7 bases sitting between them. This CDR3 is built from 13 residues. CDR3 protein: CASRPRSYNEQFF. CDR3 nucleotides: TGTGCCAGCAGGCCTAGGTCCTACAATGAGCAGTTCTTC.

J is TRBJ2-1 and V is TRBV15; 15 positions match TRBD2. Looked up from germline, CDR1 is LNHNV and CDR2 is YYDKDF (reference sequence). The CDR3 spans 17 residues. Trimming at V came to 1 base and at J to 5 bases, leaving 3 bases not matched to a gene. The CDR3 DNA reads TGTGCCACCAGCAGAGGGGGGACTAGCGGGAGGCACAATGAGCAGTTCTTC. Residues: CATSRGGTSGRHNEQFF.

The V and J genes are TRBV7-2 and TRBJ2-2, with a possible D match to TRBD1 (6 bases). The CDR3 is 15 amino acids. The V end lost 5 bases, the J end lost 3 bases, and 13 bases lay between the germline ends. CDR1 and CDR2 from the germline V gene are SGHTA and FQGNSA. The CDR3 region has the DNA TGTGCCAGCAGCCCAGGACAGCTATACACCGGGGAGCTGTTTTTT. Encoded protein: CASSPGQLYTGELFF.

This chain joins TRBV12-3 or TRBV12-4 and TRBJ2-7; D remains unclear. V gave up 5 bases and J gave up 3 bases, with 5 bases separating them. The CDR3 totals 11 residues. CDR3 coding DNA: TGTGCCAGCAGTCCCTTCTACGAGCAGTACTTC. Its translation is CASSPFYEQYF.

V gene TRBV5-1 combines with J gene TRBJ2-7; tentatively, D is TRBD1 (7 bases). V was cut by 1 base and J by 4 bases, with 12 bases left in between. The CDR3 spans 14 residues. Germline loops: CDR1 SGHRS, CDR2 YFSETQ. The CDR3 is CASSLQGGLYEQYF. Written as DNA, the CDR3 is TGCGCCAGCAGCTTGCAGGGGGGCCTATACGAGCAGTACTTC.

This clone has a single count. The chain couples TRBV5-4 to TRBJ2-5; 10 bases agree with TRBD2. V lost 2 bases and J lost 6; bases outside the gene matches: 7. The CDR3 runs 15 residues. CDR1 and CDR2 from the germline V gene are SGHNT and YYREEE (reference sequence). The CDR3 here is CASSLDLAGAKTQYF. The CDR3 nucleotides are TGTGCCAGCAGCTTAGATCTAGCGGGAGCGAAGACCCAGTACTTC.

To note about this clone: A junction boundary mismatches the germline segment, possibly from a read error. This chain links TRBV19 with TRBJ1-4; a possible D gene is TRBD1 (6 bases). Germline assignment: CDR1 LNHDA and CDR2 SQIVND (reference sequence). The CDR3 sequence is 14 residues long. CDR3 protein: CASSLDRLSEKLFF. In nucleotides, the CDR3 is TGTGCCAGTAGTTTAGACAGGCTATCTGAAAAACTGTTTTTT.

The J gene is TRBJ2-1, the V gene TRBV11-2; 11 positions match TRBD1. V lost 5 bases and J lost 8; bases outside the gene matches: 11. Germline CDR1 SGHAT, CDR2 FQNNGV. CDR3 length equals 16 residues. CDR3 sequence: CASSPWTGGRGDEQFF. CDR3 nucleotide sequence: TGTGCCAGCAGCCCCTGGACAGGGGGCCGCGGCGATGAGCAGTTCTTC.

The chain joins TRBV6-4 to TRBJ2-1; a possible D gene is TRBD1 (5 bases). Germline CDR1 is MRHNA and CDR2 is SNTAGT. V lost 0 bases and J 2 bases, leaving 11 bases between the germline ends. The CDR3 is 16 amino acids. The CDR3 DNA follows: TGTGCCAGCAGTGACTCGTACAGGTCTACCTACAATGAGCAGTTCTTC. It specifies CASSDSYRSTYNEQFF.

This sequence joins TRBV7-8 and TRBJ2-1; no clear D gene. Trimming removed 5 bases at V and 8 bases at J, with 10 bases between. Looked up from germline, CDR1 is SGHVS and CDR2 is FQNEAQ. This CDR3 is built from 12 residues. CDR3 in amino acids: CASSPGSHEQFF. The CDR3, as DNA: TGTGCCAGCAGCCCTGGTAGCCATGAGCAGTTCTTC.

This rearrangement joins TRBV12-3 or TRBV12-4 to TRBJ2-1; 7 nucleotides agree with TRBD2. After removal of 3 bases from V and 15 bases from J, the junction contained 11 bases not matched to a gene. The CDR3 loop spans 13 amino acids. The CDR3 spells CASSLSAGTNLFF. The CDR3 coding sequence is TGTGCCAGCAGTTTGTCGGCCGGGACTAATCTGTTCTTC.

V usage is TRBV4-3 and J usage is TRBJ1-6; 8 bases line up with TRBD1. Trimming took 1 base from V and 7 from J; bases not matched to a gene: 0. Germline V CDR1 and CDR2: LGHNA, YSLEER. The CDR3 consists of 14 residues. The CDR3 spells CASSQGTGNSPLHF. The CDR3 DNA reads TGCGCCAGCAGCCAAGGGACAGGGAATTCACCCCTCCACTTT.

The V call is TRBV24-1, the J call TRBJ1-4; D is undetermined. The V gene lost 7 bases and the J gene lost 4 bases, with 12 bases spanning the gap. The length of the CDR3 is 14 residues. In germline, CDR1 is KGHDR, CDR2 SFDVKD. CDR3 in DNA: TGTGCCACCAGCCCTTCGTGGGGTAATGAAAAACTGTTTTTT. As protein: CATSPSWGNEKLFF.

The rearrangement links TRBV4-3 to TRBJ2-7; D gene unclear. V was cut by 1 base and J by 0 bases, with 10 bases left in between. Germline CDR1 and CDR2: LGHNA and YSLEER. CDR3 length equals 15 residues. This CDR3 reads CASSQGVSFSYEQYF. For the CDR3, the DNA is TGCGCCAGCAGCCAAGGAGTAAGCTTCTCCTACGAGCAGTACTTC.

This chain joins TRBV30 and TRBJ2-7; D not resolved. Germline values: CDR1 GTSNPN, CDR2 SVGIG (reference sequence). Trimming stripped 0 bases from V and 12 bases from J, with 18 bases between. CDR3 length equals 13 residues. CDR3 sequence reads: CAWSVSGVPRSYF. CDR3 coding DNA: TGTGCCTGGAGTGTAAGTGGGGTTCCGAGGTCGTACTTC.

The chain combines TRBV5-1 with TRBJ1-2, with D tentatively TRBD1 (6 bases). The CDR3 loop spans 16 amino acids. Trimming left V 3 bases short and J 5 bases short, with 20 bases between. CDR1 is SGHRS and CDR2 is YFSETQ in the germline V gene. The CDR3 DNA follows: TGCGCCAGCAGCTCACCGATACAGGGTTTCCAGTATGGCTACACCTTC. Its translation: CASSSPIQGFQYGYTF.